These 2 T cell receptor beta chains were sequenced from one sample in a study of blood T cell repertoires in COVID-19. Assay used: immunoSEQ multiplex PCR; TCRdb lists only in-frame clones, some missing. Of about 240,000 clones listed, around 89% were seen once; the top ten hold roughly 3.7%. Input material: PBMCs or T cells enriched from blood (not recorded which). The receptors come from a woman in her twenties or thirties who had recovered from COVID-19.

The V gene is TRBV15, the J gene TRBJ1-2; tentative D call: TRBD1 (5 bases). Trimming took 8 bases from V and 0 from J, leaving 16 bases between them. CDR1 LNHNV and CDR2 YYDKDF come from the germline V gene (reference sequence). CDR3 length equals 15 residues. The CDR3 DNA follows: TGTGCCACCGCCCATGGGGGGATAGCTAACTATGGCTACACCTTC. This codes for CATAHGGIANYGYTF.

The chain joins TRBV7-2 to TRBJ2-3; TRBD1 might be the D (6 bases). Trimming shortened V by 4 bases and J by 2 bases, and 10 bases separated the two germline ends. This CDR3 is 14 amino acids long. Germline V gives CDR1 SGHTA, CDR2 FQGNSA. The CDR3 region is CASSSGQSTDTQYF. CDR3 nucleotides: TGTGCCAGCAGCTCCGGACAGTCCACAGATACGCAGTATTTT.